This T cell receptor (beta chain) was documented in a study of blood T cell repertoires in COVID-19. Turning to the study itself: Samples taken during acute and convalescent COVID-19 were collected in the United States, Italy and Spain. Sample material is recorded as cDNA or gDNA derived from T cells, B-cell-depleted T cells, or PBMCs.

From germline, CDR1 is LGHDT and CDR2 YNNKEL (reference sequence). J gave up 3 bases and V 5 bases, and 6 bases lay outside the gene matches. This CDR3 comprises 15 residues. In the source study's methods: How many nucleated cells were present was estimated from reference gene primer amplification. Profiled with immunoSEQ multiplex PCR; TCRdb holds only in-frame clones, not every one. V, J and clone size reflect that table, while D and trimming were determined from the DNA. Of about 160,000 clones listed, around 87% were seen once; the top ten hold 3.5% to 5%. The clonotype comes from a woman aged 55 to 70 with active or convalescent COVID-19. The gene calls are TRBV3-1 (or the pseudogene TRBV3-2) and TRBJ1-4; 7 nucleotides match TRBD1. The sequenced material came from peripheral blood. The CDR3 reads CASSESGGSNEKLFF. CDR3 nucleotide sequence: TGTGCCAGCAGCGAGTCAGGGGGATCTAATGAAAAACTGTTTTTT.